This record covers a single T cell receptor beta chain. Per the authors' pipeline: Estimated nucleated cell counts came from reference gene primer amplification. The method was immunoSEQ multiplex PCR; TCRdb's version includes in-frame clones alone and lacks a portion of them. V, J and clone size derive from that table, while D and trimming were established from the DNA sequence. The sample includes 70,000 to 85,000 clones, around nine tenths seen only once; the top ten take 1.5% to 2.5%. This sample was taken from a study of blood T cell repertoires in COVID-19. About the study: In each case, the material was cDNA or gDNA derived from T cells, B-cell-depleted T cells, or PBMCs.

Trimming at V came to 1 base and at J to 7 bases, leaving 12 bases not matched to a gene. This CDR3 has 17 residues. Looked up from germline, CDR1 is SGHTA and CDR2 is FQGNSA. This TCR was sampled from a woman aged 55-70 years with acute or convalescent COVID-19. The chain employs TRBV7-2 and TRBJ2-3; 9 bases align to TRBD2. The sequenced sample was peripheral blood. CDR3 bases: TGTGCCAGCAGCTTAGGGCGGGAGGGGGTTTTCGGAAATACGCAGTATTTT. Amino acid sequence: CASSLGREGVFGNTQYF.